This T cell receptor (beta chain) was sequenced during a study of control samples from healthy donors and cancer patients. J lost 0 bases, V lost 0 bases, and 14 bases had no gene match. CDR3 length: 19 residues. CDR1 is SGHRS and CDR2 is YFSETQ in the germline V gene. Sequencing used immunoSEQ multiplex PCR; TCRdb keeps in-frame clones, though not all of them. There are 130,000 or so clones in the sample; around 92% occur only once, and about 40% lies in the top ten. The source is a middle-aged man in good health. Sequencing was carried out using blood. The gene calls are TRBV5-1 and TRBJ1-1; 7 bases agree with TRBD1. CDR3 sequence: CASSLDRDSYGRMNTEAFF. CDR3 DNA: TGCGCCAGCAGCTTGGATAGGGACAGCTACGGACGAATGAACACTGAAGCTTTCTTT.